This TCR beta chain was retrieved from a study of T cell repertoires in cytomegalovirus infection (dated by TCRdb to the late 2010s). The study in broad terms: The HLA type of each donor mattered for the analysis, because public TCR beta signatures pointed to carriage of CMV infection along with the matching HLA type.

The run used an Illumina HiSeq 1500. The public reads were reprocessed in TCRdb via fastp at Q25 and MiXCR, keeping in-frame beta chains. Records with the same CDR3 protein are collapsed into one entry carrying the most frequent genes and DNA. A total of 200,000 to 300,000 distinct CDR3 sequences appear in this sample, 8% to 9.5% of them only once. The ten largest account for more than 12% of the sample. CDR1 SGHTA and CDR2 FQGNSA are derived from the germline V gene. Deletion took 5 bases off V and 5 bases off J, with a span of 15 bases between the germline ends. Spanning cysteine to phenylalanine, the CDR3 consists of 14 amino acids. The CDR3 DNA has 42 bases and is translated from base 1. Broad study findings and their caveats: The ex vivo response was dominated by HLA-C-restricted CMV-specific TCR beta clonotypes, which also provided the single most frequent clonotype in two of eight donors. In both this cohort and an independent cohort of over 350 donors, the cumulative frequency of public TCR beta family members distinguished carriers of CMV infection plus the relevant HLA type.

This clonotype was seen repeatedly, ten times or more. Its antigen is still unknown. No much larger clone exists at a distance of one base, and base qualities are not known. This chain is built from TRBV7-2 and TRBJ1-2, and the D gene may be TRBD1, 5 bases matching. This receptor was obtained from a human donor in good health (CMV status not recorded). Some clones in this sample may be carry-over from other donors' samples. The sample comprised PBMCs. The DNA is TGTGCCAGCAGCCCCCCTACCCGACAGTATGGCTACACCTTC. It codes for CASSPPTRQYGYTF.